Each of the 3 T cell receptor beta chains below was sequenced from the same sample in a study of T cells in narcolepsy. Sequencing was performed with immunoSEQ multiplex PCR; in TCRdb, only in-frame clones are kept and a portion is missing. The table lists fewer than 35,000 clones, roughly three quarters of them singletons. Sequences were obtained from CD45RA- memory CD4+ T cells from PBMCs. Receptors were obtained from a human donor with narcolepsy.

The V gene is TRBV6-5, the J gene TRBJ1-5, with D possibly matching TRBD1 (5 bases). Trimming pared 0 bases from V and 0 bases from J, leaving 9 bases between. This CDR3 spans 16 amino acids. The V gene's germline CDR1 is MNHEY and CDR2 SVGAGI. CDR3 sequence reads: CASSYSQGYSNQPQHF. The CDR3, as DNA: TGTGCCAGCAGTTACTCTCAGGGTTATAGCAATCAGCCCCAGCATTTT.

This sequence joins TRBV5-1 and TRBJ2-1; TRBD1 agrees at 8 bases. Germline V gene lookup returns CDR1 SGHRS and CDR2 YFSETQ. This CDR3 is 16 amino acids long. Trimming at V came to 2 bases and at J to 4 bases, leaving 8 bases not matched to a gene. The CDR3, as DNA: TGCGCCAGCAGCTTCGACAGCACAGGGGGGTACAATGAGCAGTTCTTC. It yields the protein CASSFDSTGGYNEQFF.

The V and J genes are TRBV6-5 and TRBJ1-1; D might be TRBD1 (5 bases). Germline CDR1 is MNHEY and CDR2 is SVGAGI. V was trimmed by 6 bases and J by 4 bases, leaving 15 bases between them. The CDR3 consists of 14 residues. The CDR3 region is CASRETNGGTEAFF. Written as DNA, the CDR3 is TGTGCCAGCAGGGAGACAAACGGGGGCACTGAAGCTTTCTTT.